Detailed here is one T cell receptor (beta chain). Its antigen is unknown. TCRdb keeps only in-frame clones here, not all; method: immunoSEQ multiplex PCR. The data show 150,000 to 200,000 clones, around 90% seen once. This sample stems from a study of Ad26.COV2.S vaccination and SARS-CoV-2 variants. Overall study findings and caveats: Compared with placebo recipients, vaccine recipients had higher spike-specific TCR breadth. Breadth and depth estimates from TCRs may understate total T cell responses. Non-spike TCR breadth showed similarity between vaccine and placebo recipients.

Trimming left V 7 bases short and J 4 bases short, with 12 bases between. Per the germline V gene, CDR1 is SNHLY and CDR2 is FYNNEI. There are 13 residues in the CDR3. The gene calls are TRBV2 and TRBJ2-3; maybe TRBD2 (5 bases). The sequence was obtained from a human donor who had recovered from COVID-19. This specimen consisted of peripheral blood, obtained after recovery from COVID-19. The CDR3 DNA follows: TGTGCCAGCAAAGCCGGGGTAGCAGATACGCAGTATTTT. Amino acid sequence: CASKAGVADTQYF.